The 20 T cell receptor beta chains below all came from one sample that was sequenced in a study of early T cells in non-severe SARS-CoV-2 infection. TCRdb passed the 5' RACE reads through MiXCR, listing each CDR3 protein once. Of about 72,000 distinct CDR3 sequences listed, about 9.4% are singletons. The sequenced sample was whole blood, obtained at baseline. These receptors were taken from an adult who was a healthcare worker with PCR-confirmed SARS-CoV-2 infection or an uninfected control (not recorded which).

The chain recombines TRBV5-1 with TRBJ2-6; D is perhaps TRBD2 (6 bases). The CDR3 is made up of 17 amino acids. The germline V gene has CDR1 SGHRS and CDR2 YFSETQ. The V end was cut by 3 bases, the J end by 0 bases, with 13 bases between. The CDR3 region has the DNA TGCGCCAGCAGCTCCCTGGGACTTACCTCTGGGGCCAACGTCCTGACTTTC. This encodes CASSSLGLTSGANVLTF.

In its sample, this clonotype was seen a few times. The chain couples TRBV6-2 or TRBV6-3 to TRBJ2-7; no clear D. V lost 7 bases, J lost 2 bases, and 15 bases lay in between. Looked up from germline, CDR1 is MNHEY and CDR2 is SVGEGT. The CDR3 loop spans 14 amino acids. CDR3 sequence: CASTEGQETYEQYF. The CDR3 DNA reads as TGTGCCAGCACCGAAGGGCAGGAAACCTACGAGCAGTACTTC.

This clonotype was found a few times. The chain's CDR3 is CASSDRKTTDTQYF. Written as DNA, the CDR3 is TGTGCCAGCAGTGATCGGAAGACCACAGATACGCAGTATTTT. The gene calls are TRBV2 and TRBJ2-3, with unresolved D. CDR1 and CDR2 from the germline V gene are SNHLY and FYNNEI. V was shortened by 3 bases and J by 2 bases, with 9 bases between the two germline ends. The length of the CDR3 is 14 residues.

This clonotype has at least ten counts. The chain couples TRBV12-3 or TRBV12-4 to TRBJ2-7; 8 nucleotides line up with TRBD1. Trimming cost V 2 bases and J 4 bases; bases outside gene matches: 1. The CDR3 is made up of 13 amino acids. CDR3 residues: CASSLNRGYEQYF. CDR3 nucleotide sequence: TGTGCCAGCAGTTTAAACAGGGGGTACGAGCAGTACTTC.

Many counts were recorded for this clonotype. The chain is built from TRBV6-6 and TRBJ2-5; 10 nucleotides line up with TRBD1. This CDR3 has 15 residues. Germline loops: CDR1 MNHNY, CDR2 SVGAGI (reference sequence). With 5 bases clipped from V and 4 bases from J, the junction kept 7 bases outside the gene matches. CDR3 protein: CASSLTGGAGETQYF. Here the CDR3 DNA reads TGTGCCAGCAGTCTGACAGGGGGCGCGGGAGAGACCCAGTACTTC.

This clonotype has just a few counts. This chain links TRBV30 with TRBJ2-2; perhaps TRBD2 as D (5 bases). Germline V gene lookup returns CDR1 GTSNPN and CDR2 SVGIG (reference sequence). The CDR3 covers 15 residues. V was trimmed by 0 bases and J by 3 bases, leaving 11 bases between them. This chain's CDR3 is CAWSVLRGYTGELFF. The CDR3 DNA follows: TGTGCCTGGAGTGTACTACGGGGATACACCGGGGAGCTGTTTTTT.

The chain is built from TRBV19 and TRBJ1-6; no firm D call. Between the trimmed V and J ends, which lost 3 bases and 7 bases, there was a span of 10 bases. This CDR3 is built from 14 residues. Germline CDR1 reads LNHDA; CDR2 reads SQIVND (reference sequence). Here the CDR3 DNA reads TGTGCCAGTAGTATTTCCGGATCAAATTCACCCCTCCACTTT. Residues: CASSISGSNSPLHF.

The chain carries TRBV2 and TRBJ1-5; TRBD1 matches 8 bases. Germline-derived CDR1 and CDR2 are SNHLY and FYNNEI. V shed 3 bases and J 5 bases; nucleotides not matched to a gene: 6. The CDR3 is made up of 15 amino acids. The CDR3 protein is CASSDRTGFDQPQHF. In DNA, the CDR3 is TGTGCCAGCAGTGACAGGACAGGGTTCGATCAGCCCCAGCATTTT.

This clonotype appeared a few times. The chain uses TRBV7-9 and TRBJ1-4; no definite D call. The germline gives CDR1 SEHNR, CDR2 FQNEAQ (reference sequence). V lost 1 base to trimming and J lost 4 bases, with 10 bases between them. The length of the CDR3 is 15 residues. The CDR3 protein is CASSLDWQLNEKLFF. The CDR3 DNA reads as TGTGCCAGCAGCTTAGATTGGCAGCTTAATGAAAAACTGTTTTTT.

The rearrangement uses TRBV19 and TRBJ1-1; D is undetermined. V was trimmed by 7 bases and J by 7 bases, leaving 10 bases between them. This CDR3 has 11 residues. Germline values: CDR1 LNHDA, CDR2 SQIVND (reference sequence). The CDR3 DNA reads TGTGCCAGTATTACGGGTCTTGAAGCTTTCTTT. Translated: CASITGLEAFF. Using reference TRBV19 and TRBJ1-1 for the parts outside the CDR3, the full variable domain is DGGITQSPKYLFRKEGQNVTLSCEQNLNHDAMYWYRQDPGQGLRLIYYSQIVNDFQKGDIAEGYSVSREKKESFPLTVTSAQKNPTAFYLCASITGLEAFFGQGTRLTVV.

The V and J genes are TRBV7-9 and TRBJ2-1; 16 positions agree with TRBD2. The germline V gene has CDR1 SEHNR and CDR2 FQNEAQ (reference sequence). Unmatched junction bases numbered 4, after V lost 7 bases and J lost 7 bases. CDR3 length: 15 residues. The DNA for the CDR3 is TGTGCCAGCACGGGACTAGCGGGGGGGCCAAATGAGCAGTTCTTC. It yields the protein CASTGLAGGPNEQFF.

In its sample, this clonotype was seen a few times. V and J are TRBV27 and TRBJ1-6, with unresolved D. This CDR3 spans 13 amino acids. The germline V and J ends were trimmed by 6 bases and 6 bases, with 9 bases remaining between them. CDR1 MNHEY and CDR2 SMNVEV come from the germline V gene (reference sequence). For the CDR3, the DNA is TGTGCCAGCAGCTACGTTCTTAATTCACCCCTCCACTTT. As protein: CASSYVLNSPLHF.

This clonotype appeared a few times. The chain joins TRBV7-2 to TRBJ2-7, with TRBD1 identical over 9 bases. The CDR3 contains 16 residues. J gave up 0 bases and V 2 bases, and 5 bases lay outside the gene matches. Per the germline V gene, CDR1 is SGHTA and CDR2 is FQGNSA. The CDR3 protein is CASSLTGTGFSYEQYF. The CDR3 nucleotides read TGTGCCAGCAGCTTAACCGGGACAGGGTTCTCCTACGAGCAGTACTTC. Complete variable domain (other parts from reference TRBV7-2 and TRBJ2-7): GAGVSQSPSNKVTEKGKDVELRCDPISGHTALYWYRQSLGQGLEFLIYFQGNSAPDKSGLPSDRFSAERTGGSVSTLTIQRTQQEDSAVYLCASSLTGTGFSYEQYFGPGTRLTVT.

This clonotype has more than one count but fewer than ten. The gene calls are TRBV13 and TRBJ1-1; 7 bases fit TRBD1. CDR3 size: 17 residues. V lost 0 bases and J lost 1; bases outside the gene matches: 8. CDR1 is PRHDT and CDR2 is FYEKMQ in the germline V gene (reference sequence). The DNA for the CDR3 is TGTGCCAGCAGCTTAGGGACAGGGCCATCCCCGAACACTGAAGCTTTCTTT. This encodes CASSLGTGPSPNTEAFF.

The chain combines TRBV10-3 with TRBJ2-5, with 11 bases identical to TRBD2. V was pared by 4 bases and J by 2 bases, with 9 bases of the junction left unmatched. The CDR3 loop spans 17 amino acids. CDR1 and CDR2 (germline): ENHRY, SYGVKD. The CDR3 sequence: CAISGGLAGGEQETQYF. The CDR3 DNA reads TGTGCCATCAGTGGAGGACTAGCGGGCGGAGAACAAGAGACCCAGTACTTC.

Of note for this clonotype: Relative to the germline gene, one junction end is altered; a read error may explain this. The chain joins TRBV20-1 to TRBJ1-1; no definite D call. The germline V gene has CDR1 DFQATT and CDR2 SNEGSKA (reference sequence). The CDR3 contains 13 residues. The CDR3 loop reads CSATLGILTGAFF. The DNA of the CDR3 is TGCAGTGCTACCCTGGGGATTTTGACTGGAGCTTTCTTT.

At least ten counts were recorded for this clonotype. The V call is TRBV7-2, the J call TRBJ2-7, with D perhaps given as TRBD1 or TRBD2 (5 bases each). The CDR3 loop spans 15 amino acids. V lost 4 bases, J lost 1 base, and 14 bases lay in between. CDR1 SGHTA and CDR2 FQGNSA come from the germline V gene. The CDR3 nucleotides read TGTGCCAGCAGCTCCCGTGGGGGACGGTCCTACGAGCAGTACTTC. It is translated as CASSSRGGRSYEQYF.

The chain is built from TRBV5-1 and TRBJ1-5; D is unresolved. CDR3 size: 15 residues. V shed 1 base and J shed 5 bases, with 13 bases lying between them. The V gene's germline CDR1 is SGHRS and CDR2 YFSETQ. The CDR3 sequence: CASSLNSGEHQPQHF. CDR3 in DNA: TGCGCCAGCAGCTTGAATTCGGGTGAGCATCAGCCCCAGCATTTT.

This clonotype was counted many times. The rearrangement joins TRBV29-1 to TRBJ2-1; TRBD1 matches at 10 bases. The CDR3 consists of 14 residues. Germline CDR1 SQVTM, CDR2 ANQGSEA. V lost 6 bases and J lost 8; bases outside the gene matches: 10. Here the CDR3 DNA reads TGCAGCGTGGCGGGGGACAGGGGAATTGATGAGCAGTTCTTC. Translating gives CSVAGDRGIDEQFF.

J is TRBJ2-5 and V is TRBV11-2; 10 positions agree with TRBD1. Per the germline V gene, CDR1 is SGHAT and CDR2 is FQNNGV. The CDR3 is made up of 16 amino acids. V trimming: 5 bases; J trimming: 5 bases; junction bases outside the gene matches: 11. The CDR3 DNA reads as TGTGCCAGCAGCCCTCTAGCCGGGACAGGGGCGGAGACCCAGTACTTC. Encoded protein: CASSPLAGTGAETQYF.